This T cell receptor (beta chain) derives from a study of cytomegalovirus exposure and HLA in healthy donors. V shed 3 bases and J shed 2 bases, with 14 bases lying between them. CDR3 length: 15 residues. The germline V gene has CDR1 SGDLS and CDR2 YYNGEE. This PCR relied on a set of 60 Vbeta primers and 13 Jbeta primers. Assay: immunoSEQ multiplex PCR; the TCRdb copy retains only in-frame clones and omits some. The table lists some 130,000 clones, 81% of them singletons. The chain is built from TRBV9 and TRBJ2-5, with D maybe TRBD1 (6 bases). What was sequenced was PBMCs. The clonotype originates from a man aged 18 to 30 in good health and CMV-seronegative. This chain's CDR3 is CASSEGHLSQETQYF. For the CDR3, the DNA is TGTGCCAGCAGCGAGGGACATCTTTCTCAAGAGACCCAGTACTTC.